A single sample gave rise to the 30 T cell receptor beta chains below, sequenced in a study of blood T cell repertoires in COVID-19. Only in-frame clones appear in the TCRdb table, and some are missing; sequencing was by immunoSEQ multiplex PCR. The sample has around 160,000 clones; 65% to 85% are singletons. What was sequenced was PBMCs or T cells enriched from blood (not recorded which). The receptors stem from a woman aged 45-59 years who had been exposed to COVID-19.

Here the CDR3 DNA reads TGTGCCAGCAGCTTGCGCCACATGGGACAGAATGAGCAGTTCTTC. Encoded protein: CASSLRHMGQNEQFF. The V gene is TRBV5-4, the J gene TRBJ2-1; 7 positions match TRBD1. The CDR3 consists of 15 residues. V shed 1 base and J 7 bases; nucleotides not matched to a gene: 8. Per germline, CDR1 SGHNT and CDR2 YYREEE (reference sequence).

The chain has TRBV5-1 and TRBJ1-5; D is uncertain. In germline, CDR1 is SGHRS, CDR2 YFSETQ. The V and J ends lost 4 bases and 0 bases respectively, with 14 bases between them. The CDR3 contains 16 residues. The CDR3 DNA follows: TGCGCCAGCAGCCCGGGTGGGGAGGGTAGCAATCAGCCCCAGCATTTT. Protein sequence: CASSPGGEGSNQPQHF.

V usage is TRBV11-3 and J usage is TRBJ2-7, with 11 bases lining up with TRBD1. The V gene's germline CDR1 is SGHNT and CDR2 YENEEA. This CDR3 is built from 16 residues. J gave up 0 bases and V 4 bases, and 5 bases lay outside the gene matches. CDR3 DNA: TGTGCCAGCAGCTATGGACAGGGGGCCAGCTCCTACGAGCAGTACTTC. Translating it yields CASSYGQGASSYEQYF.

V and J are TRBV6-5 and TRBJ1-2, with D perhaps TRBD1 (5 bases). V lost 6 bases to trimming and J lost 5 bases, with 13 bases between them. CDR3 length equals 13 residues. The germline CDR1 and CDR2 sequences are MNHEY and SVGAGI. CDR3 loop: CASSYVDTYGYTF. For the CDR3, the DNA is TGTGCCAGCAGCTACGTGGACACTTATGGCTACACCTTC.

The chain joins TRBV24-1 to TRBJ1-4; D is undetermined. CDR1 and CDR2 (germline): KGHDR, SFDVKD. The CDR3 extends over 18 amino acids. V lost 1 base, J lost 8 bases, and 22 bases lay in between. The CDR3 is CATSDFLTPTPKEEKLFF. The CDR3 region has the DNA TGTGCCACCAGTGATTTCCTGACCCCGACACCCAAAGAGGAAAAACTGTTTTTT.

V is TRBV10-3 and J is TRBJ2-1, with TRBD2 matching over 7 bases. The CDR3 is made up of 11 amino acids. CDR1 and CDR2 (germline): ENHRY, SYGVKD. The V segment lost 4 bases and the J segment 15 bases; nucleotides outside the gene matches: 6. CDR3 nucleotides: TGTGCCATCAGTGGTGCGGGAGTTGGGTTCTTC. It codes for CAISGAGVGFF.

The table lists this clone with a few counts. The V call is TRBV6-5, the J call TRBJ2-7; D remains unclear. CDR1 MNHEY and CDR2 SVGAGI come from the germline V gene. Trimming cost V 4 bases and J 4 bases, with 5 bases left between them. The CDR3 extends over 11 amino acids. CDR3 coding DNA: TGTGCCAGCAGTTCTAAATACGAGCAGTACTTC. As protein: CASSSKYEQYF.

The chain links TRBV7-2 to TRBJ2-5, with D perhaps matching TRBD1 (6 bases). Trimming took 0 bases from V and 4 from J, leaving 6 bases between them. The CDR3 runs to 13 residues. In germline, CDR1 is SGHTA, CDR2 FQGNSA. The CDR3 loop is CASSLAGGETQYF. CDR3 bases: TGTGCCAGCAGCTTAGCAGGGGGAGAGACCCAGTACTTC.

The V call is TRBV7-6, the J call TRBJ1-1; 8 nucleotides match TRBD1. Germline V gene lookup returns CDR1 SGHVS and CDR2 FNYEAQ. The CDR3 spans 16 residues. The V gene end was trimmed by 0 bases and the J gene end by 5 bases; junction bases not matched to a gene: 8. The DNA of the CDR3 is TGTGCCAGCAGCTTAGCACCCAACAGGGGGGTGACTGAAGCTTTCTTT. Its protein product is CASSLAPNRGVTEAFF.

Written as DNA, the CDR3 is TGTGCCAGCAGCCCCTGGACAGGCACGAACACCGGGGAGCTGTTTTTT. Amino acids: CASSPWTGTNTGELFF. The chain recombines TRBV21-1 with TRBJ2-2; TRBD1, the D gene given by the table, was not confirmed from the DNA. TRBV21-1 is shown as a pseudogene. This CDR3 region has 16 residues.

CDR3 in amino acids: CASSTTGVGKGDTQYF. CDR3 sequence (DNA): TGTGCCAGCAGTACCACAGGGGTAGGCAAAGGAGATACGCAGTATTTT. This chain connects TRBV5-6 to TRBJ2-3, with 7 bases aligning to TRBD1. Unmatched junction bases numbered 14, after V lost 5 bases and J lost 5 bases. This CDR3 region has 16 residues. Germline V gene lookup returns CDR1 SGHDT and CDR2 YYEEEE.

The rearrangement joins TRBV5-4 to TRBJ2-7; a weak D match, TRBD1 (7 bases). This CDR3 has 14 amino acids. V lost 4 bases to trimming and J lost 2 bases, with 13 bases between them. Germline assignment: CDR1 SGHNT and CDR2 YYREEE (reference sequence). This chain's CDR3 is CASSRRDRPYEQYF. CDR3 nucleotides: TGTGCCAGCAGCAGGCGGGACAGACCCTACGAGCAGTACTTC.

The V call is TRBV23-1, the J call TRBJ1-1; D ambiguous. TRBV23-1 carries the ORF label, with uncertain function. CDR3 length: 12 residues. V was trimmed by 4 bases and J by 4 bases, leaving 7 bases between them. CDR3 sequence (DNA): TGCGCCAGCAGTCGGTGGCTCACTGAAGCTTTCTTT. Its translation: CASSRWLTEAFF.

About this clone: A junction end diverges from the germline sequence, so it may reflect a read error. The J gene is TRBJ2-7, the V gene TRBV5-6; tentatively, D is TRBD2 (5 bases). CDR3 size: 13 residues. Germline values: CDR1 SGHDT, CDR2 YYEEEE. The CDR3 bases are TGTGCCAGCAGCTTCGGGAAGTCCGCTCGGTCGCTATTC. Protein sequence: CASSFGKSARSLF.

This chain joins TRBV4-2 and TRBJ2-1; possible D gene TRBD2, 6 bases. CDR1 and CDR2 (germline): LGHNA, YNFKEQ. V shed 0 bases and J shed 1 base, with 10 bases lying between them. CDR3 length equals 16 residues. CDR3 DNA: TGTGCCAGCAGCCAAGATATCGGGGGTTCCTACAATGAGCAGTTCTTC. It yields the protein CASSQDIGGSYNEQFF.

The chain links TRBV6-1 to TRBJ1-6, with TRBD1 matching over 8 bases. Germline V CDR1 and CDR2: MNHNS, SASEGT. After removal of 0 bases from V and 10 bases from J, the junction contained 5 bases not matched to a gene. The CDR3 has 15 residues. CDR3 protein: CASSEAGTGYSPLHF. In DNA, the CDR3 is TGTGCCAGCAGTGAAGCAGGGACAGGTTACTCACCCCTCCACTTT.

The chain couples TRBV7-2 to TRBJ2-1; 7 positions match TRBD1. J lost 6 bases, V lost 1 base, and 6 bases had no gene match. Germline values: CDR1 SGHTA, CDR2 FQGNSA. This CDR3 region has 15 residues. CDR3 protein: CASSLVPAGGNEQFF. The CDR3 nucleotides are TGTGCCAGCAGCTTAGTCCCGGCAGGGGGCAATGAGCAGTTCTTC.

CDR3 protein: CASSPRGSGNTIYF. The CDR3 bases are TGTGCCAGCAGCCCCCGGGGTTCTGGAAACACCATATATTTT. The genes are TRBV21-1 and TRBJ1-3. TRBV21-1 is termed a pseudogene. This CDR3 contains 14 residues.

The CDR3 spells CASSHRLGLADEQYF. CDR3 DNA: TGTGCCAGCAGCCATCGATTAGGACTAGCCGACGAGCAGTACTTC. The chain recombines TRBV3-1 (or the pseudogene TRBV3-2) with TRBJ2-7; 8 bases fit TRBD2. Germline loops: CDR1 LGHDT, CDR2 YNNKEL (reference sequence). CDR3 length: 15 residues. J was trimmed by 5 bases and V by 3 bases; bases with no gene match: 9.

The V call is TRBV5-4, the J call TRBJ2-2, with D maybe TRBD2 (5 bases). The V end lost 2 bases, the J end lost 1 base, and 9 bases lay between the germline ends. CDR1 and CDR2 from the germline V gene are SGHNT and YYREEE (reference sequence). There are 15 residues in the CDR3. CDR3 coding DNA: TGTGCCAGCAGCTTAATTCGGGGGAACACCGGGGAGCTGTTTTTT. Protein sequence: CASSLIRGNTGELFF.

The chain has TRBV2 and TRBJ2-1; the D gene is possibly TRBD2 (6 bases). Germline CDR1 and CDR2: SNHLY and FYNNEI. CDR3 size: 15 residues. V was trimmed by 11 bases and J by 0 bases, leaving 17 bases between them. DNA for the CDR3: TGTGCCTCTCGGCCGGCGGGGAGCTCCTACAATGAGCAGTTCTTC. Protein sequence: CASRPAGSSYNEQFF.

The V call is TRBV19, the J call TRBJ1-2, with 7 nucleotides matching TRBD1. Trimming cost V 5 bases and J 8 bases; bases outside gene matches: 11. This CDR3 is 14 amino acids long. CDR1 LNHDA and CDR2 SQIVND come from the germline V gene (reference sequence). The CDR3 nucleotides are TGTGCCAGTAGTGACTCTTTGACAGGGCAAGGCTACACCTTC. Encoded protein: CASSDSLTGQGYTF.

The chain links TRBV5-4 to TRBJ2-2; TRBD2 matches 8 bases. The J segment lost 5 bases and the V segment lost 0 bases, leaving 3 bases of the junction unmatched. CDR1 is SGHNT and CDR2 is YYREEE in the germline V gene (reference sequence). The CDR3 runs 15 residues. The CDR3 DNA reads TGTGCCAGCAGCTTGGCGGGAGGGGGTACCGGGGAGCTGTTTTTT. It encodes CASSLAGGGTGELFF.

CDR3 in DNA: TGCGCCAGCAGCTTGGGGGCAGGGGGCTCTAATCAGCCCCAGCATTTT. It specifies CASSLGAGGSNQPQHF. V gene TRBV5-1 combines with J gene TRBJ1-5; 8 bases map to TRBD1. Germline CDR1 SGHRS, CDR2 YFSETQ. The CDR3 totals 16 residues. V was pared by 0 bases and J by 4 bases, with 6 bases of the junction left unmatched.

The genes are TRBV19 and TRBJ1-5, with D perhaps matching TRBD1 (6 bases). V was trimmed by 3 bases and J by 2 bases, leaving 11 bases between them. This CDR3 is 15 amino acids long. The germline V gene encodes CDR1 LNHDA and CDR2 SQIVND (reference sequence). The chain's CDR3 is CASSIPGVGNQPQHF. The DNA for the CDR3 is TGTGCCAGTAGTATTCCAGGGGTCGGCAATCAGCCCCAGCATTTT.

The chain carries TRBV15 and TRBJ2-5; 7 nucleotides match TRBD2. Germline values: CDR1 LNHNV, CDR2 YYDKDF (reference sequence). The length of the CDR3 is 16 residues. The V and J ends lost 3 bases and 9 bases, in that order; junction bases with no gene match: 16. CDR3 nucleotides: TGTGCCACCAGCAGTTCGGGGGGAACTAGCGCCCGGGCCCAGTACTTC. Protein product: CATSSSGGTSARAQYF.

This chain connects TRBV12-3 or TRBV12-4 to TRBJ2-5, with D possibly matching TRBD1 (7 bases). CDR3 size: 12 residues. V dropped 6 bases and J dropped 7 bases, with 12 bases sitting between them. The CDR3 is CASSPGGTTQYF. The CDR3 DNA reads TGTGCCAGCAGCCCAGGGGGGACGACCCAGTACTTC.

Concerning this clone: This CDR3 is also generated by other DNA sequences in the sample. DNA of the CDR3: TGCGCCAGCAGTGGGACAGGGAACACCGGGGAGCTGTTTTTT. Its protein product is CASSGTGNTGELFF. The rearrangement links TRBV10-1 to TRBJ2-2; 7 positions agree with TRBD1. The V and J ends lost 4 bases and 1 base, in that order; junction bases with no gene match: 0. The CDR3 runs 14 residues. The germline V gene encodes CDR1 WNHNN and CDR2 SYGVQD (reference sequence).

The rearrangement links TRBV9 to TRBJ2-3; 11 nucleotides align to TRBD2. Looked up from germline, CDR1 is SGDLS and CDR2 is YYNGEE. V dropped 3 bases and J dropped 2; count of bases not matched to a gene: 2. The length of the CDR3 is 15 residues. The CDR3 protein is CASSALAGVTDTQYF. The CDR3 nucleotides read TGTGCCAGCAGCGCACTAGCGGGGGTCACAGATACGCAGTATTTT.

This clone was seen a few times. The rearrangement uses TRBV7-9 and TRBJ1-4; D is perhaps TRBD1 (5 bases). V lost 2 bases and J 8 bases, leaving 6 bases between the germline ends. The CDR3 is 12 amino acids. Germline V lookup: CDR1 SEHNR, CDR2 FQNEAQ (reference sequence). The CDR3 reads CASSLKGEKLFF. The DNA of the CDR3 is TGTGCCAGCAGCTTAAAGGGGGAAAAACTGTTTTTT.